This TCR beta chain was found in a study of human T cells and chemical hapten exposure. Overall study: Patches with 0.01% DPC went on the upper back, and the tests were read at 6 days.

In regard to this clonotype: As yet, its antigen is unknown.

The germline V gene encodes CDR1 LGHDT and CDR2 YNNKEL (reference sequence). The CDR3 extends over 18 amino acids. The V and J ends lost 0 bases and 0 bases respectively, with 16 bases between them. As processed by the authors: Counting gave a median of around 100,000 TCRs per sample, with values ranging from roughly 23,224 to 700,000. TCRdb itself ran the RACE reads through MiXCR, one entry per CDR3 protein. The authors' filters were not applied to this entry. The profile shows 80,000 to 95,000 distinct CDR3 sequences, approximately 10% of them singletons. Time point reported: patch test 2, 6 weeks after DPC sensitization. Treatment: therapeutic diphenylcyclopropenone sensitization with weekly scalp DPC. The starting material, unfractionated whole blood, was used for total RNA extraction. Study results and limitations: Unchanged with DPC sensitization were TCRs above 1 in 1000 frequency.

This TCR was sampled from a man aged 35-49 years with alopecia areata. Some clones in this sample may be carry-over from other donors' samples. The material sequenced was whole blood, taken in connection with sensitization to the hapten diphenylcyclopropenone (DPC). The chain carries TRBV3-1 and TRBJ2-3; D is undetermined. The CDR3 region is CASSQDWADLPSTDTQYF. The DNA for the CDR3 is TGTGCCAGCAGCCAAGATTGGGCAGACCTTCCTAGCACAGATACGCAGTATTTT.